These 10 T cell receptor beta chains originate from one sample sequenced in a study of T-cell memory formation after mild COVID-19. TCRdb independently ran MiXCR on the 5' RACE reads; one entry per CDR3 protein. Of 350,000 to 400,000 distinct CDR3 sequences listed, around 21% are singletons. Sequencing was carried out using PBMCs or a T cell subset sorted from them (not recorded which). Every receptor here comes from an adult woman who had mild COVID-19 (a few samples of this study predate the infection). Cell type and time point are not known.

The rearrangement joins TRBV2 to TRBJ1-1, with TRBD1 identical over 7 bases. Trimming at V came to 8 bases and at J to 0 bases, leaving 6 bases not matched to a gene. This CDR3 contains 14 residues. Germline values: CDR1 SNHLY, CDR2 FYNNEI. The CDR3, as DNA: TGTGCCAGCTGTCGACAGGGATTGAACACTGAAGCTTTCTTT. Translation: CASCRQGLNTEAFF.

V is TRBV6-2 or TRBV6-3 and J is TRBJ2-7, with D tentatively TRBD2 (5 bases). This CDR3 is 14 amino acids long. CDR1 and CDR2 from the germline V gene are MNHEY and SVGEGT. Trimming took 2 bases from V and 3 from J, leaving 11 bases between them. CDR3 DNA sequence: TGTGCCAGCAGTTACCTGTGGGAGATCTACGAGCAGTACTTC. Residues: CASSYLWEIYEQYF.

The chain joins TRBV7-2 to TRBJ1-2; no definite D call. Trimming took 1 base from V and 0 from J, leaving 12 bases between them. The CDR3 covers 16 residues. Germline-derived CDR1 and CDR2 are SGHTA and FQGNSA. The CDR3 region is CASSLEPTLANYGYTF. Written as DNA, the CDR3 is TGTGCCAGCAGCTTAGAACCTACCCTCGCTAACTATGGCTACACCTTC.

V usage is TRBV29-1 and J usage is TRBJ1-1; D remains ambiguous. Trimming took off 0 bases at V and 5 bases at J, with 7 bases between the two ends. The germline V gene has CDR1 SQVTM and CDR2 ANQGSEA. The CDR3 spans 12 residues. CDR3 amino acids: CSVEDTATEAFF. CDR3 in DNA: TGCAGCGTTGAAGATACCGCGACTGAAGCTTTCTTT.

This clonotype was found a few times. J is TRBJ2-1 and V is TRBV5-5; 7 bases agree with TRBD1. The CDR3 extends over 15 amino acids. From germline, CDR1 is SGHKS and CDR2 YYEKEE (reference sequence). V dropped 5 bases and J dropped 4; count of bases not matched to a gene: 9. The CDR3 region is CASSLQGQEYNEQFF. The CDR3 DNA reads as TGTGCCAGCAGTCTTCAAGGACAGGAGTACAATGAGCAGTTCTTC.

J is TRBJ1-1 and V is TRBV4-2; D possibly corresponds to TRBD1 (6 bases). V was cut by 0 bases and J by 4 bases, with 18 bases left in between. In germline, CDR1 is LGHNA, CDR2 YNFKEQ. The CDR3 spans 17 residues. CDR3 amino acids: CASSQEVTGRIFTEAFF. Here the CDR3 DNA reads TGTGCCAGCAGCCAAGAAGTTACAGGGAGGATTTTCACTGAAGCTTTCTTT.

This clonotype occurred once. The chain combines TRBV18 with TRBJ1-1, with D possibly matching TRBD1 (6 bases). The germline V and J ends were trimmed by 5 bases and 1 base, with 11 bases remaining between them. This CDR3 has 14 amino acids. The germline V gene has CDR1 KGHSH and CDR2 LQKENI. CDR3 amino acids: CASSTTGSNTEAFF. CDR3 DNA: TGTGCCAGCTCAACCACAGGGTCGAACACTGAAGCTTTCTTT.

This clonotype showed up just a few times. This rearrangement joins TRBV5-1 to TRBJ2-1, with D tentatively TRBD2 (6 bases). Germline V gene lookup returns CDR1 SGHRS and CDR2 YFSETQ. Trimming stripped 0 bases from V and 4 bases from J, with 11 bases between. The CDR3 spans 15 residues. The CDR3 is CASSLAREPYNEQFF. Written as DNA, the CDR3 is TGCGCCAGCAGCTTGGCCCGGGAGCCTTACAATGAGCAGTTCTTC.

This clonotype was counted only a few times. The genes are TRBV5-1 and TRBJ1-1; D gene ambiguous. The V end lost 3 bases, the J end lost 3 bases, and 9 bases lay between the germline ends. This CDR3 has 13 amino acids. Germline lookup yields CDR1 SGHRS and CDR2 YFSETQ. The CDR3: CASSYSGDTEAFF. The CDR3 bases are TGCGCCAGCAGCTACTCAGGTGACACTGAAGCTTTCTTT.

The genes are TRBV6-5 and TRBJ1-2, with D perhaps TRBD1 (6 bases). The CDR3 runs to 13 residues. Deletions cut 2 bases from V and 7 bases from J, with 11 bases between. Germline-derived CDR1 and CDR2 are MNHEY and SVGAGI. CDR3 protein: CASSYPGETGYTF. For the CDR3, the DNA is TGTGCCAGCAGTTACCCAGGGGAGACTGGCTACACCTTC.